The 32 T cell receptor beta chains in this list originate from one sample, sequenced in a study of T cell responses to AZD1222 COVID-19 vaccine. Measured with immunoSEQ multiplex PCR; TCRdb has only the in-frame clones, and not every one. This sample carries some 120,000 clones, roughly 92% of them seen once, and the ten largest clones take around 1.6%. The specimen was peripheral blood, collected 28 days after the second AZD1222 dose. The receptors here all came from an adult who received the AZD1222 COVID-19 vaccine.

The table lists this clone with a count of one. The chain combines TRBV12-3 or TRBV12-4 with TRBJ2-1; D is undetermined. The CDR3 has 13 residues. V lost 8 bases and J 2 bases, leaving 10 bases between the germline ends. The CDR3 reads CASVTAAYNEQFF. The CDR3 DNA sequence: TGTGCCAGCGTTACGGCGGCCTACAATGAGCAGTTCTTC.

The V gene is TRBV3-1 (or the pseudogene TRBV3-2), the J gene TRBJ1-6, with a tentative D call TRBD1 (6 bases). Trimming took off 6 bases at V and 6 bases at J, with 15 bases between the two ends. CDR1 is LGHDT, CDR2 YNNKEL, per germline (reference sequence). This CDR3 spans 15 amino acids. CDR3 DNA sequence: TGTGCCAGCAGTTCCGGGACACCGGGTAATTCACCCCTCCACTTT. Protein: CASSSGTPGNSPLHF.

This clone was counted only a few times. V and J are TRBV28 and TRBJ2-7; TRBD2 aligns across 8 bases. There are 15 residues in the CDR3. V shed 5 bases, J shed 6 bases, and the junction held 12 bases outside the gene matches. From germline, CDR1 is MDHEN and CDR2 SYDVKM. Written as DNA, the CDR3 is TGTGCCAGCAGTGATCCGGGACTAGGTAAGCGCGAGCAGTACTTC. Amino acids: CASSDPGLGKREQYF.

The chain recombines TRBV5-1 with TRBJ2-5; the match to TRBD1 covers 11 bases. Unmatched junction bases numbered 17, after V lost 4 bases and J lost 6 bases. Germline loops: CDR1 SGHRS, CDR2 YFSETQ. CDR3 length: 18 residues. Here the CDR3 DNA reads TGCGCCAGCAGCATTCCCCCGGGACAGGGGGATTCTTGGAAGACCCAGTACTTC. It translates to CASSIPPGQGDSWKTQYF. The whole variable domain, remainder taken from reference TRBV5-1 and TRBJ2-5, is KAGVTQTPRYLIKTRGQQVTLSCSPISGHRSVSWYQQTPGQGLQFLFEYFSETQRNKGNFPGRFSGRQFSNSRSEMNVSTLELGDSALYLCASSIPPGQGDSWKTQYFGPGTRLLVL.

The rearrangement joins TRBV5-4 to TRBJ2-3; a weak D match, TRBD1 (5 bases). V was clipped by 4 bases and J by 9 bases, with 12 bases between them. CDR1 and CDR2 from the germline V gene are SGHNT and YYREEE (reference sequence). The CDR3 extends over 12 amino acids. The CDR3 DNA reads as TGTGCCAGCAGCCCGGGCGGACAAACGCAGTATTTT. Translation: CASSPGGQTQYF.

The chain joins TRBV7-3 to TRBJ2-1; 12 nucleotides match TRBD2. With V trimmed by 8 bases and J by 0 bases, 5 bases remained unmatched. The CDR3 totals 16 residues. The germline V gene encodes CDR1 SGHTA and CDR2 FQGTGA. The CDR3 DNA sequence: TGTGCCAGCGGGAAGGGACTAGCGGGCTCCTACAATGAGCAGTTCTTC. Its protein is CASGKGLAGSYNEQFF. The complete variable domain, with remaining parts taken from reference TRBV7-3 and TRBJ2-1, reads GAGVSQTPSNKVTEKGKYVELRCDPISGHTALYWYRQSLGQGPEFLIYFQGTGAADDSGLPNDRFFAVRPEGSVSTLKIQRTERGDSAVYLCASGKGLAGSYNEQFFGPGTRLTVL.

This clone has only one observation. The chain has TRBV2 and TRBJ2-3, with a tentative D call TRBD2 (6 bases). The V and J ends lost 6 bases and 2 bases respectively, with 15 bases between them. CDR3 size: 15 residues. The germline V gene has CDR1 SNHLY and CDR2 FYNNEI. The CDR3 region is CASSGTYPLTDTQYF. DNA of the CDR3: TGTGCCAGCAGCGGGACTTACCCCCTCACAGATACGCAGTATTTT.

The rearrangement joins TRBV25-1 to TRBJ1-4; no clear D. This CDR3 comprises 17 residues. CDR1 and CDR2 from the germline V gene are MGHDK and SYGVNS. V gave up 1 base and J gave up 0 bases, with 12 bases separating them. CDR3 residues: CASSEWIFEATNEKLFF. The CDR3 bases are TGTGCCAGCAGTGAATGGATATTCGAAGCAACTAATGAAAAACTGTTTTTT.

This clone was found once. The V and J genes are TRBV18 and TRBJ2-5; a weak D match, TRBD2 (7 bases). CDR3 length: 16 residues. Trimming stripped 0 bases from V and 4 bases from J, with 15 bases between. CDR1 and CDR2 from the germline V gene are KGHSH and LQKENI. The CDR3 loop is CASSPPSGGERETQYF. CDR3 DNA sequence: TGTGCCAGCTCACCACCGTCGGGGGGCGAGAGAGAGACCCAGTACTTC.

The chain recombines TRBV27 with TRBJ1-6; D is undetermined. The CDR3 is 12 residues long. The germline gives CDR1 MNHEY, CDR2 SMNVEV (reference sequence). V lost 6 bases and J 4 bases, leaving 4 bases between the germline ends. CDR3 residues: CASREYNSPLHF. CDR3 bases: TGTGCCAGCAGGGAATATAATTCACCCCTCCACTTT.

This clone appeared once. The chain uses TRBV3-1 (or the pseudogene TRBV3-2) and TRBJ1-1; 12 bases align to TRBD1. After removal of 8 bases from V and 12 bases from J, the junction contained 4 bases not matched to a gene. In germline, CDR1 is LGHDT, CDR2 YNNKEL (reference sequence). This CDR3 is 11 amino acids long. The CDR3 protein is CASRDRGRTFF. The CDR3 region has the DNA TGTGCCAGCCGGGACAGGGGGCGAACTTTCTTT.

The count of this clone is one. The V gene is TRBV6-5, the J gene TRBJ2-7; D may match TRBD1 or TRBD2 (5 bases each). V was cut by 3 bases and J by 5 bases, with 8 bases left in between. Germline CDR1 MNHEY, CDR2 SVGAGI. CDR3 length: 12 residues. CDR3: CASSYGDHEQYF. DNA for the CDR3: TGTGCCAGCAGTTATGGGGACCACGAGCAGTACTTC.

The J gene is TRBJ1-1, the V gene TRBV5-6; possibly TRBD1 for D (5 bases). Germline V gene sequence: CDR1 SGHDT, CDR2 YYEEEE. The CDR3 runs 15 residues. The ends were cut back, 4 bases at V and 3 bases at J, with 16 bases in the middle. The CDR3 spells CASSPDKGRDTEAFF. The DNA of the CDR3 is TGTGCCAGCAGCCCGGACAAGGGTAGGGACACTGAAGCTTTCTTT.

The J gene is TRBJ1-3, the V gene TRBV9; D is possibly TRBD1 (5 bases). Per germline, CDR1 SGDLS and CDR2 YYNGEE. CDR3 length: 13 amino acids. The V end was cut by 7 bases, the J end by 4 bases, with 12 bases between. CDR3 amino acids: CASGAGSGNTIYF. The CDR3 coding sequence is TGTGCCAGCGGAGCAGGGAGCGGAAACACCATATATTTT.

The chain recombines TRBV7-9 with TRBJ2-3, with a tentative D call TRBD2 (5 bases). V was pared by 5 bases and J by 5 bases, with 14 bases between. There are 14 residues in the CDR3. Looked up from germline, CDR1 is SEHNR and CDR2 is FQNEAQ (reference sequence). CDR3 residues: CASSRPPGLDTQYF. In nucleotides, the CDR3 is TGTGCCAGCAGCCGTCCACCGGGGTTAGATACGCAGTATTTT.

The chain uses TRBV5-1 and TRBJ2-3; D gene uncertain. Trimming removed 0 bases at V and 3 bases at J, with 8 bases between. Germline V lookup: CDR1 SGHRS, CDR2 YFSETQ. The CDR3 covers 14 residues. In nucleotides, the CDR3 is TGCGCCAGCAGCTTGGCACTGAATACAGATACGCAGTATTTT. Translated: CASSLALNTDTQYF.

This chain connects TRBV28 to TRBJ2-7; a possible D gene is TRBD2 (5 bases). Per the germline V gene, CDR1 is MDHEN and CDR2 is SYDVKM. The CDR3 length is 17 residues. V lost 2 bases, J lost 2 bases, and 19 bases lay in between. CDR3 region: CASSLVPSSRITYEQYF. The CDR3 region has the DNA TGTGCCAGCAGTTTAGTACCGTCTAGCCGGATTACCTACGAGCAGTACTTC.

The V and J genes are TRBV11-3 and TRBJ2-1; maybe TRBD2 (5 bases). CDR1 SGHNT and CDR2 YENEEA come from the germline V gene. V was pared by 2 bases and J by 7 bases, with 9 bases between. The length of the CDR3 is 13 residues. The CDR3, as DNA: TGTGCCAGCAGCTTATTTTCGGGAAATGAGCAGTTCTTC. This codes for CASSLFSGNEQFF.

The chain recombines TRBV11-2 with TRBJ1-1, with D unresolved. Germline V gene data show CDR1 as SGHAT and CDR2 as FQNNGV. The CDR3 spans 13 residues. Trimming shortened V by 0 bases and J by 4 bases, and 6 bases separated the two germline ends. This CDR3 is CASSLDTVTEAFF. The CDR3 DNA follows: TGTGCCAGCAGCTTAGATACAGTCACTGAAGCTTTCTTT.

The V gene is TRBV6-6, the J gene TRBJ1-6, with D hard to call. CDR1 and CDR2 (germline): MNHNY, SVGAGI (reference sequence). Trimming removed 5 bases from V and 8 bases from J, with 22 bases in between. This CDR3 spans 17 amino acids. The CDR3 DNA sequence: TGTGCCAGCAGTCCCCTCCCCAATTTCCTCGGAGATTCACCCCTCCACTTT. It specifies CASSPLPNFLGDSPLHF.

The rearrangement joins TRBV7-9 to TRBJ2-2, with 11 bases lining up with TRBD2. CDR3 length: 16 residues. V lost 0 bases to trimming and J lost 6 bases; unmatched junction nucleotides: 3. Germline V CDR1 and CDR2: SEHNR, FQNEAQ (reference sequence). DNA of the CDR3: TGTGCCAGCAGCTTAGCCCGGACTAGCGGGCCCGGGGAGCTGTTTTTT. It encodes CASSLARTSGPGELFF.

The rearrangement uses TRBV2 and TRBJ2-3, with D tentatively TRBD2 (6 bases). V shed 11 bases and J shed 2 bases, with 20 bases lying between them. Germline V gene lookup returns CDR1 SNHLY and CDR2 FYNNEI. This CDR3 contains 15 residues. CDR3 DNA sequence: TGTGCCGGGGTGGAGGGAACGACCGTCACAGATACGCAGTATTTT. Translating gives CAGVEGTTVTDTQYF. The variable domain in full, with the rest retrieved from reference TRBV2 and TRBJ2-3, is EPEVTQTPSHQVTQMGQEVILRCVPISNHLYFYWYRQILGQKVEFLVSFYNNEISEKSEIFDDQFSVERPDGSNFTLKIRSTKLEDSAMYFCAGVEGTTVTDTQYFGPGTRLTVL.

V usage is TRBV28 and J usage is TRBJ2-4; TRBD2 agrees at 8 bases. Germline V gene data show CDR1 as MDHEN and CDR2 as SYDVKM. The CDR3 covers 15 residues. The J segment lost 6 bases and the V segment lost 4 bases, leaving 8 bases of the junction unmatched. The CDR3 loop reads CASSSLAGLGNIQYF. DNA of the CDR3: TGTGCCAGCAGTTCTTTAGCGGGACTAGGAAACATTCAGTACTTC. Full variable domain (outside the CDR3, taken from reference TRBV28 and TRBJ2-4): DVKVTQSSRYLVKRTGEKVFLECVQDMDHENMFWYRQDPGLGLRLIYFSYDVKMKEKGDIPEGYSVSREKKERFSLILESASTNQTSMYLCASSSLAGLGNIQYFGAGTRLSVL.

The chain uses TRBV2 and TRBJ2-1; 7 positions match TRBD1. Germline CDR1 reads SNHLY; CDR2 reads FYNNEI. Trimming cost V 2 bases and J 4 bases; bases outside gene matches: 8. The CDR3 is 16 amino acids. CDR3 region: CASSESTGQIYNEQFF. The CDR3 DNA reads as TGTGCCAGCAGTGAATCCACGGGACAGATATACAATGAGCAGTTCTTC.

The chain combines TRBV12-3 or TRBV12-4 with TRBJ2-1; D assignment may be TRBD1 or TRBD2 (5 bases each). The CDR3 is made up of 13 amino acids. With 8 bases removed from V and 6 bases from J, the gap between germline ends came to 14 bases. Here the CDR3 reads CASDSGISNEQFF. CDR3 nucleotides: TGTGCCAGCGACAGCGGAATAAGCAATGAGCAGTTCTTC.

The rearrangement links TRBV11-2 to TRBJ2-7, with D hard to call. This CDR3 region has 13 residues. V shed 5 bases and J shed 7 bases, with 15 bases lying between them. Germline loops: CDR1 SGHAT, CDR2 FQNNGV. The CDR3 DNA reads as TGTGCCAGCAGCCTGACGAGGTACGGTGAGCAGTACTTC. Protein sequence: CASSLTRYGEQYF.

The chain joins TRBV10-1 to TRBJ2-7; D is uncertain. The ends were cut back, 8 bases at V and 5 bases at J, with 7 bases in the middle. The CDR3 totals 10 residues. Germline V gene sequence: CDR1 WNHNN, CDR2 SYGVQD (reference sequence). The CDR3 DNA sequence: TGCGCCAGCCACTGCGACGAGCAGTACTTC. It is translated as CASHCDEQYF.

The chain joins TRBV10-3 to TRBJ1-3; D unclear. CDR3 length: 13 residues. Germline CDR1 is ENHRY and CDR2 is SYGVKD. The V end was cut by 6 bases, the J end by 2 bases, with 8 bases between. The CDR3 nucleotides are TGTGCCATCAGCCGCGGACCTGGAAACACCATATATTTT. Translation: CAISRGPGNTIYF.

CDR3 sequence reads: CASSLMAAGDSPLHF. CDR3 sequence (DNA): TGTGCCAGCAGCTTGATGGCGGCGGGGGATTCACCCCTCCACTTT. This chain uses TRBV5-4 with TRBJ1-6; D perhaps matches TRBD1 (5 bases). Trimming pared 1 base from V and 8 bases from J, leaving 13 bases between. The CDR3 totals 15 residues. Germline V CDR1 and CDR2: SGHNT, YYREEE (reference sequence).

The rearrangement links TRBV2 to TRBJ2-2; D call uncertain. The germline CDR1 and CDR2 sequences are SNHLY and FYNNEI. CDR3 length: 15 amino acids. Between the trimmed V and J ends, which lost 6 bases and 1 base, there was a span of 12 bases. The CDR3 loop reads CASRWTALNTGELFF. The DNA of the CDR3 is TGTGCCAGCAGGTGGACCGCCTTGAACACCGGGGAGCTGTTTTTT.

Here the CDR3 reads CASSVAGTDNYGYTF. The CDR3 coding sequence is TGTGCCAGCAGCGTAGCAGGTACAGATAACTATGGCTACACCTTC. This chain joins TRBV9 and TRBJ1-2, with D hard to call. This CDR3 has 15 amino acids. V was cut by 0 bases and J by 1 base, with 10 bases left in between. Germline assignment: CDR1 SGDLS and CDR2 YYNGEE. Complete variable domain (other parts from reference TRBV9 and TRBJ1-2): DSGVTQTPKHLITATGQRVTLRCSPRSGDLSVYWYQQSLDQGLQFLIQYYNGEERAKGNILERFSAQQFPDLHSELNLSSLELGDSALYFCASSVAGTDNYGYTFGSGTRLTVV.

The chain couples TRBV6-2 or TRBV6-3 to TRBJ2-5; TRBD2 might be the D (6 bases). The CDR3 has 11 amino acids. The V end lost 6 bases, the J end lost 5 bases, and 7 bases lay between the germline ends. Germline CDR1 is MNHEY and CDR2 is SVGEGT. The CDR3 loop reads CASSSGETQYF. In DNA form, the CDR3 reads TGTGCCAGCAGCAGCGGGGAGACCCAGTACTTC.